This entry is about one T cell receptor beta chain. Its antigen is still unknown. No much larger clone exists at a distance of one base, and base qualities are not known. In Seattle, one collaborating source enrolled patients while the infection was active and tracked those patients longitudinally over the course of disease. Collaborating institutions collected whole blood in K2EDTA tubes following their own protocols. For TCRbeta analysis, collaborators shipped samples as frozen whole blood, isolated PBMCs, or DNA extracted from either of those sample types. This entry comes from a study of blood T cell repertoires in COVID-19 (dated by TCRdb to about 2020). In the study overall: Samples covering the acute and convalescent phases of COVID-19 were provided by collaborators in the United States, Italy and Spain. The repertoires were released in a freely available public database intended as a resource for research on the immune response to SARS-CoV-2. Samples were obtained from the ongoing ImmuneRACE study (first 160 participants) and from about 1,300 subjects provided by 6 global collaborators. Where available, HLA class I and class II types were obtained from metadata supplied by the sample provider rather than from assay-based typing. The prospective study material was composed of cDNA or gDNA derived from T cells, B-cell-depleted T cells, or PBMCs. A de-identified subject ID, COVID-19 status, age in years and sex were almost always included in the sample metadata. Deeply sampled blood TCRbeta repertoires from subjects exposed to, actively infected with, or recovered from COVID-19 were included in the dataset. What the research found in general, with its limitations: The quantity of clinical and demographic metadata differed by source and by participant and was supplied without curation.

The germline V and J ends show losses of 6 bases and 4 bases respectively, and no gene match explains 13 bases of the junction. Based on the germline V gene, the CDR1 and CDR2 sequences are SGHTA and FQGNSA. The CDR3 runs 16 residues from the cysteine to the phenylalanine. Only the CDR3 portion is preserved as DNA: 48 bases, with reading frame beginning at the first base. TCRbeta CDR3 regions were amplified from genomic DNA by means of the immunoSEQ Assay, a bias-controlled multiplex PCR. In the original analysis: The number of nucleated cells in each sample was estimated by amplification of reference gene primers within the assay. To quantify the absolute abundance of each unique TCRbeta CDR3 rearrangement, sequence reads were collapsed and filtered. For each sample, productive Simpson clonality was calculated by taking the square root of Simpson's diversity index across productive rearrangements. Held by TCRdb, this immuneACCESS table contains in-frame sequences only and omits some clones. Under half of the omission traces to an unresolved V gene where checked; the cause of the rest is unknown. For V, J and clone size, that table is used; D and trimming come from the DNA. The sample table shows 200,000 to 250,000 clones, and around 86% are seen once. The ten largest clonotypes hold approximately 8.4% of the sample.

The sequence derives from a woman older than 75 with COVID-19, enrolled during active disease. The sequencing sample was made of peripheral blood. The sequence joins TRBV7-2 to TRBJ2-5; 8 middle bases align to TRBD2. The nucleotides are TGTGCCAGCAGTCCTCGGGGGGGAGCAGGAGCAGAGACCCAGTACTTC. Its coded protein is CASSPRGGAGAETQYF.